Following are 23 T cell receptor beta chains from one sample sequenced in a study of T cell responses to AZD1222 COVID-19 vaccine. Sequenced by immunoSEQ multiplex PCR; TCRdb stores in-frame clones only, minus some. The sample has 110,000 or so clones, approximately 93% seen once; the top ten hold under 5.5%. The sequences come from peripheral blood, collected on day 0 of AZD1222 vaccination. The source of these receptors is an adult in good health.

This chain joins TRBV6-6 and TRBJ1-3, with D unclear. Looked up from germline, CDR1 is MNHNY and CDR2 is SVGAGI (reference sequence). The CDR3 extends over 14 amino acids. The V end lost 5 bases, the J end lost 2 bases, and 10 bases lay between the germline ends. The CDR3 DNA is TGTGCCAGCAGTCCTTCCGGGACTGGAAACACCATATATTTT. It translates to CASSPSGTGNTIYF.

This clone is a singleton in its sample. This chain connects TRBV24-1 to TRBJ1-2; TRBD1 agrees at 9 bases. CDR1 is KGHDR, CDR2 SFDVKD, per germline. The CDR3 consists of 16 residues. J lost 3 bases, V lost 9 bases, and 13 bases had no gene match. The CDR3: CATRSSLDRGDYGYTF. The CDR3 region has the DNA TGTGCCACCCGCTCTTCCCTGGACAGGGGTGACTATGGCTACACCTTC.

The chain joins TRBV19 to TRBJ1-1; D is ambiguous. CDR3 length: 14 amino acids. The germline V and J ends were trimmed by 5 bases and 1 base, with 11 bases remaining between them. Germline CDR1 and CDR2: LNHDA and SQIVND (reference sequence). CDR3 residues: CASSPSMGNTEAFF. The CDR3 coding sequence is TGTGCCAGTAGTCCCTCCATGGGGAACACTGAAGCTTTCTTT.

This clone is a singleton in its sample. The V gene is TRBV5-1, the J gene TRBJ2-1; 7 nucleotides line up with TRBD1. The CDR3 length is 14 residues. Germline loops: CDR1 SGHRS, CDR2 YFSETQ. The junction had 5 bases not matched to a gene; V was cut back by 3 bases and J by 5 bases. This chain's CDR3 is CASSSGQVNNEQFF. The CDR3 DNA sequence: TGCGCCAGCAGCTCCGGACAGGTGAACAATGAGCAGTTCTTC.

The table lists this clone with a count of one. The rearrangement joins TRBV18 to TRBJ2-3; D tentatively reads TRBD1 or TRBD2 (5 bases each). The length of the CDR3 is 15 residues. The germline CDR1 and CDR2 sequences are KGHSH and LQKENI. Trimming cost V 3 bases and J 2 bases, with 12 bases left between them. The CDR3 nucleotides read TGTGCCAGCTCACCCGGCCCGGGGACCACAGATACGCAGTATTTT. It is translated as CASSPGPGTTDTQYF. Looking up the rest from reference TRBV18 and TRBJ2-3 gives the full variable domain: NAGVMQNPRHLVRRRGQEARLRCSPMKGHSHVYWYRQLPEEGLKFMVYLQKENIIDESGMPKERFSAEFPKEGPSILRIQQVVRGDSAAYFCASSPGPGTTDTQYFGPGTRLTVL.

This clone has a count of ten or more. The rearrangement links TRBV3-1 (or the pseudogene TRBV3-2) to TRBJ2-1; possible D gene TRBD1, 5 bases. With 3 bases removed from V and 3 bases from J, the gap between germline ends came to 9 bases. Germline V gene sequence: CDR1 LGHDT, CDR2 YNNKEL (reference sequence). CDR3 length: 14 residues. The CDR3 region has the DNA TGTGCCAGCAGCCACGGACACGTCTACAATGAGCAGTTCTTC. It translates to CASSHGHVYNEQFF.

CDR3 bases: TGTGCCAGCAGCCCCCCCGGACAAGGAAATGAAAAACTGTTTTTT. As protein: CASSPPGQGNEKLFF. The chain is built from TRBV6-5 and TRBJ1-4; possible D gene TRBD1, 5 bases. This CDR3 contains 15 residues. V lost 6 bases, J lost 5 bases, and 16 bases lay in between. Germline assignment: CDR1 MNHEY and CDR2 SVGAGI.

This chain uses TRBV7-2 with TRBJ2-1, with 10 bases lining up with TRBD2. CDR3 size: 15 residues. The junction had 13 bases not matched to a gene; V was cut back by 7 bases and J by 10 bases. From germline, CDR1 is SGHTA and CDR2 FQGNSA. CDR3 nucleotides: TGTGCCAGCATCTCGGAGGCTAGCGGGGGCTCAGAGCAGTTCTTC. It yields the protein CASISEASGGSEQFF.

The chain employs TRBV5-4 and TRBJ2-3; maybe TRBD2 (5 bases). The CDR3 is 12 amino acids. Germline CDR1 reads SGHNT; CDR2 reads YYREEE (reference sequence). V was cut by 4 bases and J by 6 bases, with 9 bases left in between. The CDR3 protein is CASSRGLDTQYF. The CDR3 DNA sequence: TGTGCCAGCAGCCGTGGACTGGATACGCAGTATTTT.

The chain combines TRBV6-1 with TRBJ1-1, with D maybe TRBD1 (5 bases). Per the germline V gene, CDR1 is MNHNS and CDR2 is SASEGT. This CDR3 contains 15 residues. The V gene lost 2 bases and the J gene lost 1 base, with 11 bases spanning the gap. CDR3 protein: CASSERWGGNTEAFF. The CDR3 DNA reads TGTGCCAGCAGTGAAAGGTGGGGGGGGAACACTGAAGCTTTCTTT.

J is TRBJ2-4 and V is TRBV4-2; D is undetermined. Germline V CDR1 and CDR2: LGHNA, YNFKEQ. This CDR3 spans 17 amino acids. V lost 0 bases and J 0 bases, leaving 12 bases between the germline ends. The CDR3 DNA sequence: TGTGCCAGCAGCCAAGATCGAGAGACCTTAGCCAAAAACATTCAGTACTTC. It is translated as CASSQDRETLAKNIQYF.

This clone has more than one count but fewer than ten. Here the CDR3 DNA reads TGTGCCAGCAGCGTAGTCGGGACAGGGGATTCACCCCTCCACTTT. Its protein product is CASSVVGTGDSPLHF. This chain uses TRBV9 with TRBJ1-6; 10 nucleotides align to TRBD1. In germline, CDR1 is SGDLS, CDR2 YYNGEE. The CDR3 runs 15 residues. After removal of 0 bases from V and 8 bases from J, the junction contained 2 bases not matched to a gene.

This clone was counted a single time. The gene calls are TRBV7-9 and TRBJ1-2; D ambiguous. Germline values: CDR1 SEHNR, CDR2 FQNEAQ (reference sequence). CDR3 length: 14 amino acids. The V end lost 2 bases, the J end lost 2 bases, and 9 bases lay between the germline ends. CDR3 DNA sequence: TGTGCCAGCAGCTTACTCGCAGCCAACTATGGCTACACCTTC. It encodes CASSLLAANYGYTF.

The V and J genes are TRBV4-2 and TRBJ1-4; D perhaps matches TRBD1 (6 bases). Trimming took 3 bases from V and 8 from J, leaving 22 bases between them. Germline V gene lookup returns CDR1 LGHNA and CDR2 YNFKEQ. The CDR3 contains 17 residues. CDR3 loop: CASSHAQVGGQREKLFF. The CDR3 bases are TGTGCCAGCAGCCATGCCCAGGTGGGGGGGCAAAGGGAAAAACTGTTTTTT.

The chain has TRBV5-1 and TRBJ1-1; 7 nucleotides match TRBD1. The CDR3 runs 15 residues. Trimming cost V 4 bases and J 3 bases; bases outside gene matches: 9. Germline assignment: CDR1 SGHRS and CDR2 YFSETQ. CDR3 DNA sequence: TGCGCCAGCAGCAGGGACAGAGGCCCTTACACTGAAGCTTTCTTT. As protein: CASSRDRGPYTEAFF.

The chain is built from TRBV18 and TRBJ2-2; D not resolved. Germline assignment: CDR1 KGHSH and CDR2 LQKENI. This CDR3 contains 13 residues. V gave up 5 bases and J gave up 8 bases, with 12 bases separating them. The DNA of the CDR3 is TGTGCCAGCTCAAAAGGTTCGACGGGGGAGCTGTTTTTT. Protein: CASSKGSTGELFF.

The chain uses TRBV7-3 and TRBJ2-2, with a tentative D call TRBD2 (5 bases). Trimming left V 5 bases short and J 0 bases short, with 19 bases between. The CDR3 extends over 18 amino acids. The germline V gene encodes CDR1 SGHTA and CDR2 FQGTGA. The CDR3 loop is CASSHRGWEFANTGELFF. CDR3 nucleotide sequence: TGTGCCAGCAGCCACCGCGGGTGGGAGTTCGCGAACACCGGGGAGCTGTTTTTT.

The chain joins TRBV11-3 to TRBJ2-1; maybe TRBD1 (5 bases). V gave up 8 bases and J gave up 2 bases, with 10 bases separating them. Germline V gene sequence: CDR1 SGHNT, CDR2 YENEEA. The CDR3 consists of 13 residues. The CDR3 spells CASSTGAYNEQFF. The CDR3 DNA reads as TGTGCCAGCTCAACAGGAGCCTACAATGAGCAGTTCTTC.

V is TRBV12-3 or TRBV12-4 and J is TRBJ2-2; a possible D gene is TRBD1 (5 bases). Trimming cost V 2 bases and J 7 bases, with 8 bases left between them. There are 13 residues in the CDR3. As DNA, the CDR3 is TGTGCCAGCAGTTTAAGGGGCGGCGGGGAGCTGTTTTTT. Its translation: CASSLRGGGELFF.

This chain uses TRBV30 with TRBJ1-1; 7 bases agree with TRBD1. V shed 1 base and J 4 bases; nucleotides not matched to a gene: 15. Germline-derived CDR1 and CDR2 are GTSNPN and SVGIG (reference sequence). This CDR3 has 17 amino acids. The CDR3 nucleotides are TGTGCCTGGAGTGGGGCTTACAGGGGAAGAAGGGTCACTGAAGCTTTCTTT. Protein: CAWSGAYRGRRVTEAFF. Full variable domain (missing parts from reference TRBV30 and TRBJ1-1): SQTIHQWPATLVQPVGSPLSLECTVEGTSNPNLYWYRQAAGRGLQLLFYSVGIGQISSEVPQNLSASRPQDRQFILSSKKLLLSDSGFYLCAWSGAYRGRRVTEAFFGQGTRLTVV.

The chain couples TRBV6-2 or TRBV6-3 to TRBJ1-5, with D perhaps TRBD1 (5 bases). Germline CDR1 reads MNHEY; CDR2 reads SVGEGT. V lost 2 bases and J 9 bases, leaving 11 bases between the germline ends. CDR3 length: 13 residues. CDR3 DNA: TGTGCCAGCAGTTACCGGGGGAGTGGGCCCCAGCATTTT. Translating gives CASSYRGSGPQHF.

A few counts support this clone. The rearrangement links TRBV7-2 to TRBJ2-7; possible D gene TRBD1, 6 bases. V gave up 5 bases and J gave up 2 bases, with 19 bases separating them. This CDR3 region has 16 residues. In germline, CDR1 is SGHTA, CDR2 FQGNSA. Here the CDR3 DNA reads TGTGCCAGCAGCATATTACAGGGTTTATTGGCCTACGAGCAGTACTTC. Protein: CASSILQGLLAYEQYF.

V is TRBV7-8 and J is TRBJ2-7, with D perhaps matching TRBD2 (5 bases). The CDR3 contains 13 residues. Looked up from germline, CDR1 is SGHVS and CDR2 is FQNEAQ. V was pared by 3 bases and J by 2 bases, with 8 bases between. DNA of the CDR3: TGTGCCAGCAGCTTTGGGCGGGCCTACGAGCAGTACTTC. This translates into CASSFGRAYEQYF.